A selection of T cell receptor beta chains follows, all from one sample in a study of blood T cells in healthy people across ages. TCRdb independently ran MiXCR on the 5' RACE reads; one entry per CDR3 protein. Of approximately 810,000 distinct CDR3 sequences in the sample, under 30% were seen once. The sample was blood. The receptors shown here come from a woman of 80 years or more in good health. CDR3s leave out the opening cysteine and the closing phenylalanine or tryptophan. Where a row states a size, it is once, few, many or the class of an expanded clone; other rows omit it.

abundance	v_gene	CDR3aa
.	TRBV11-2	ASSFYGGPETQY
.	TRBV30	AWTPGRVRSWSTEAF
.	TRBV6-2/TRBV6-3	ASSPSDIYEQY
few	TRBV7-8	ASSLGDRNDSPLH
.	TRBV13	ASSAGTGFTDTQY
few	TRBV4-3	ASSPGVGGRGYT
many	TRBV7-2	ASSTRGGTIQETQY
.	TRBV5-4	ASSLRVAGGPTDTQY
once	TRBV11-2	ASSLSPRTGGGNTIY
.	TRBV6-2/TRBV6-3	ASTFRDTGYSNQPQH
.	TRBV20-1	SGKRGYNEQF
.	TRBV7-9	ASSLYGPGNEQF
many	TRBV7-9	ASSKGGWNEQF
many	TRBV15	ATSRDSGQPQH
.	TRBV19	ASTGWGDTDTQY
few	TRBV7-2	ASSWGGWNTEAF
many	TRBV5-1	ASSLGVASGGPGNEQF
.	TRBV5-1	ASSYAYTGGEAF
many	TRBV20-1	SVGPGINIQY
.	TRBV6-1	ASSPAWETGANHEQY
.	TRBV24-1	ATSDYLGPNEQF
few	TRBV30	AWSDLIGNGYT
many	TRBV5-5	ASSYGTGGSLPLH
many	TRBV6-2/TRBV6-3	ASTNSHSYNEQF
many	TRBV15	ATSSRQGARGANVLT
many	TRBV7-6	ASSYRDSESYEQY
many	TRBV3-1	ASSPGELGYT
many	TRBV6-2/TRBV6-3	ASIKARPPSGANVLT
.	TRBV7-6	ASSLGSRAAGTQY